This T cell receptor (beta chain) was identified in a study of T cell changes during pregnancy in multiple sclerosis. The length of the CDR3 is 15 residues. The trim removed 2 bases at V and 4 bases at J, leaving 6 bases unmatched. Germline CDR1 SGHRS, CDR2 YFSETQ. TCRdb's copy holds only in-frame clones and misses some; the assay was immunoSEQ multiplex PCR. The sample contains about 45,000 clones, roughly nine tenths of which appear only once. V gene TRBV5-1 combines with J gene TRBJ2-3, with 8 bases identical to TRBD2. This receptor was obtained from a female donor with multiple sclerosis, enrolled in a pregnancy study. The sequencing used CD4+ T cells from peripheral blood mononuclear cells, collected in the first trimester of pregnancy. CDR3 residues: CASSFRSGSADTQYF. The CDR3 DNA is TGCGCCAGCAGCTTTAGGAGCGGGAGTGCAGATACGCAGTATTTT. The variable domain in full, with the rest retrieved from reference TRBV5-1 and TRBJ2-3, is KAGVTQTPRYLIKTRGQQVTLSCSPISGHRSVSWYQQTPGQGLQFLFEYFSETQRNKGNFPGRFSGRQFSNSRSEMNVSTLELGDSALYLCASSFRSGSADTQYFGPGTRLTVL.